This T cell receptor beta chain was retrieved from a study of blood T cells in healthy people across ages. Broader study findings: Diversity estimated from one million T cells was considered an underestimate. While age rose, TCR beta diversity per million T cells dropped in a roughly linear way.

There are 16 residues in the CDR3. Germline CDR1 is SGHRS and CDR2 is YFSETQ. Trimming took 2 bases from V and 0 from J, leaving 9 bases between them. This clonotype came up a few times. Its antigen is as yet unknown. For the second PCR, which ran for roughly 6 to 12 cycles, a sample-barcoded 5' primer and a J-beta primer mix were used. MiXCR, applied by TCRdb to the 5' RACE reads, yields one record per CDR3 protein. Of about 1.4 million distinct CDR3 sequences detected, approximately 59% appear once; the ten largest clones hold about 6.7%. Sample donors were healthy Caucasian individuals that came from Russia, aged roughly 6 to 95. Total RNA amounts of at least 5 micrograms were extracted per sample.

The specimen was blood. The TCR was taken from a young man in good health. V and J are TRBV5-1 and TRBJ2-6, with D unclear. The CDR3 region has the DNA TGCGCCAGCAGCTTTTTCACGGGCTCTGGGGCCAACGTCCTGACTTTC. Amino acids: CASSFFTGSGANVLTF.